A selection of T cell receptor beta chains follows, all from one sample in a study of CD8+CD57+ T cells in acquired aplastic anemia. A single record per CDR3 protein comes from TCRdb applying MiXCR to the reads. The sample lists about 210,000 distinct CDR3 sequences; 30% to 40% were seen once. The material sequenced was sorted CD4+, CD8+, or CD8+CD57+ T cells (not recorded which) from PBMCs. The source of these receptors is a human donor in good health, serving as a control. Both conserved end residues are part of each CDR3. D genes are given only for firm matches. Some rows mark clone size as missing; the rest say once, few, many or name a class of expanded clone.

12,TRBV25-1,TRBJ2-7,NA,many,CASSPGQNEQYF,TGTGCCAGCAGTCCAGGACAAAACGAGCAGTACTTC
14,TRBV6-1,TRBJ2-7,TRBD2,many,CASSRTSGVDEQYF,TGTGCCAGCAGTCGGACTAGCGGGGTTGACGAGCAGTACTTC
14,TRBV29-1,TRBJ2-7,NA,many,CSVVRPGASYEQYF,TGCAGCGTTGTACGCCCGGGGGCCTCCTACGAGCAGTACTTC
13,TRBV18,TRBJ2-5,NA,NA,CASSGADQETQYF,TGTGCCAGCTCAGGGGCGGACCAAGAGACCCAGTACTTC
15,TRBV19,TRBJ2-7,NA,many,CVSSISPTQSYEQYF,TGTGTCAGTAGTATATCCCCGACACAGTCCTACGAGCAGTACTTC
14,TRBV2,TRBJ1-2,TRBD1,many,CASSVDRDNYGYTF,TGTGCCAGCAGCGTGGACAGGGACAACTATGGCTACACCTTC
14,TRBV29-1,TRBJ1-2,TRBD1,NA,CSATGTGGDYGYTF,TGCAGCGCCACTGGGACAGGGGGCGACTATGGCTACACCTTC
15,TRBV14,TRBJ1-2,TRBD1,few,CASSQVPGQGYGCTF,TGTGCCAGCAGCCAAGTTCCCGGACAGGGCTATGGCTGCACCTTC
15,TRBV7-2,TRBJ2-5,NA,NA,CASSPRRDRVETQYF,TGTGCCAGCAGCCCACGCAGGGACCGTGTGGAGACCCAGTACTTC
15,TRBV20-1,TRBJ1-1,TRBD1,many,CSARRRTGADTEAFF,TGCAGTGCCCGACGAAGGACAGGCGCCGACACTGAAGCTTTCTTT
15,TRBV5-1,TRBJ1-2,TRBD1,few,CASSLGKDRAYGYTF,TGCGCCAGCAGCTTGGGCAAAGACAGGGCCTATGGCTACACCTTC
15,TRBV15,TRBJ2-7,TRBD2,NA,CATSRDWGGSYEQYF,TGTGCCACCAGCAGAGATTGGGGGGGTAGCTACGAGCAGTACTTC
15,TRBV6-6,TRBJ2-3,NA,many,CASTDGGLHTDTQYF,TGTGCCAGCACCGACGGGGGACTCCACACAGATACGCAGTATTTT
16,TRBV10-3,TRBJ2-7,TRBD2,NA,CAISESRTSGRGEQYF,TGTGCCATCAGTGAGTCGAGGACTAGCGGGAGGGGCGAGCAGTACTTC
15,TRBV20-1,TRBJ2-2,TRBD2,NA,CSARGEGPNTGELFF,TGCAGTGCTAGGGGGGAGGGACCGAACACCGGGGAGCTGTTTTTT
12,TRBV7-9,TRBJ2-1,NA,many,CASRNRDTGQFF,TGTGCCAGCAGGAACCGGGACACCGGGCAGTTCTTC
13,TRBV29-1,TRBJ2-7,NA,NA,CSATAQLSYEQYF,TGCAGCGCAACTGCACAGCTTTCCTACGAGCAGTACTTC
16,TRBV7-9,TRBJ2-5,TRBD1,many,CASSLTGWAVEETQYF,TGTGCCAGCAGCCTGACAGGGTGGGCCGTTGAGGAGACCCAGTACTTC
14,TRBV11-1,TRBJ2-7,TRBD1,many,CASSKWTGNYEQYF,TGTGCCAGCAGCAAATGGACAGGAAACTACGAGCAGTACTTC
14,TRBV2,TRBJ2-6,NA,NA,CASRTGAGANVLTF,TGTGCCAGCAGAACGGGTGCTGGGGCCAACGTCCTGACTTTC
12,TRBV10-3,TRBJ1-2,NA,NA,CASWGGGYGYTF,TGTGCCAGCTGGGGGGGTGGATATGGCTACACCTTC
12,TRBV29-1,TRBJ1-2,NA,many,CSGHRDDYGYTF,TGCAGCGGTCACCGGGACGACTATGGCTACACCTTC
15,TRBV24-1,TRBJ2-1,NA,NA,CATSGGQGLDNEQFF,TGTGCCACCAGTGGGGGTCAGGGGCTGGACAATGAGCAGTTCTTC
14,TRBV3-1,TRBJ2-7,TRBD2,NA,CASSRGLAGVEQYF,TGTGCCAGCAGCCGAGGACTAGCGGGAGTGGAGCAGTACTTC
14,TRBV7-9,TRBJ2-7,NA,many,CASSLAISGGQQYF,TGTGCCAGCAGCTTAGCGATTTCAGGGGGGCAGCAGTACTTC
16,TRBV2,TRBJ2-7,TRBD1,NA,CASSADPGQAYNEQYF,TGTGCCAGCAGCGCCGATCCGGGACAGGCTTACAATGAGCAGTACTTC
15,TRBV7-8,TRBJ1-1,NA,many,CASRKRDGTNTEAFF,TGTGCCAGCAGAAAACGGGACGGCACGAACACTGAAGCTTTCTTT
13,TRBV2,TRBJ2-7,NA,NA,CATSSVGGYEQYF,TGTGCCACCAGCAGTGTAGGGGGCTACGAGCAGTACTTC
14,TRBV2,TRBJ1-5,TRBD1,NA,CASSQGTAQQPQHF,TGTGCCAGCAGCCAGGGGACAGCCCAACAGCCCCAGCATTTT
14,TRBV3-1,TRBJ2-7,NA,NA,CASSPRGRRREQYF,TGTGCCAGCAGCCCCCGTGGGCGGCGGCGCGAGCAGTACTTC
16,TRBV24-1,TRBJ2-1,TRBD2,many,CATSDPSGAHNNEQFF,TGTGCCACCAGTGACCCTAGCGGGGCTCACAACAATGAGCAGTTCTTC
14,TRBV3-1,TRBJ1-1,NA,NA,CASSHGSRNTEAFF,TGTGCCAGCAGCCACGGGAGTAGGAACACTGAAGCTTTCTTT
14,TRBV14,TRBJ2-3,NA,NA,CACRATRGTDTQYF,TGTGCCTGCAGGGCGACACGGGGCACAGATACGCAGTATTTT
15,TRBV20-1,TRBJ2-1,TRBD2,many,CSARVPSGSGSEQFF,TGCAGTGCTAGGGTGCCTAGCGGGAGTGGCAGTGAGCAGTTCTTC
14,TRBV6-1,TRBJ2-7,NA,many,CASSEAGQYYEQYF,TGTGCCAGCAGTGAAGCCGGGCAATACTACGAGCAGTACTTC
18,TRBV2,TRBJ1-3,NA,NA,CASSVVPGYHSLEDTIYF,TGTGCCAGCAGTGTTGTTCCGGGGTATCACTCTCTCGAAGACACCATATATTTT
16,TRBV5-1,TRBJ2-2,NA,few,CASSLVISSVTGELFF,TGCGCCAGCAGCTTGGTTATTTCCTCGGTAACCGGGGAGCTGTTTTTT
16,TRBV19,TRBJ1-4,NA,many,CASNNPRASGREKLFF,TGTGCCAGTAACAACCCGCGTGCTTCCGGGCGTGAAAAACTGTTTTTT
13,TRBV7-9,TRBJ1-1,NA,many,CASSSYQKAEAFF,TGTGCCAGCAGCTCCTACCAGAAGGCTGAAGCTTTCTTT
15,TRBV6-1,TRBJ1-2,TRBD1,many,CASSELDRGTYGYTF,TGTGCCAGCAGTGAATTGGACAGGGGGACGTATGGCTACACCTTC
13,TRBV29-1,TRBJ1-2,NA,NA,CSVDSGGAYGYTF,TGCAGCGTTGATTCGGGGGGCGCCTATGGCTACACCTTC
17,TRBV19,TRBJ1-4,TRBD1,few,CASSPGQGYATNEKLFF,TGTGCCAGTAGTCCCGGACAGGGCTATGCAACTAATGAAAAACTGTTTTTT
19,TRBV15,TRBJ2-1,TRBD2,many,CATSRRGLAGKGRDNEQFF,TGTGCCACCAGCAGACGCGGACTAGCGGGAAAAGGGAGAGACAATGAGCAGTTCTTC
14,TRBV20-1,TRBJ2-7,NA,many,CSARDTRGSYEQYF,TGCAGTGCTAGAGATACGCGGGGCTCCTACGAGCAGTACTTC
14,TRBV6-5,TRBJ1-6,NA,NA,CASSSGGAGSPLHF,TGTGCCAGCAGTTCGGGGGGGGCCGGTTCACCCCTCCACTTT
15,TRBV10-3,TRBJ2-3,NA,NA,CASSNPGIARDTQYF,TGTGCCAGCAGTAACCCGGGGATAGCGAGAGATACGCAGTATTTT
17,TRBV20-1,TRBJ2-5,TRBD1,many,CSARVQRPGQVAETQYF,TGCAGTGCTAGAGTACAGCGACCGGGACAGGTGGCGGAGACCCAGTACTTC
14,TRBV2,TRBJ2-6,NA,many,CAGSDGSGANVLTF,TGTGCCGGCAGTGACGGGTCTGGGGCCAACGTCCTGACTTTC
17,TRBV10-3,TRBJ2-7,TRBD2,NA,CAISAGLAGGRSYEQYF,TGTGCCATCAGTGCGGGACTAGCGGGGGGCCGCTCCTACGAGCAGTACTTC
11,TRBV20-1,TRBJ1-2,NA,many,CSASKNTGYTF,TGCAGTGCTAGTAAGAACACTGGCTACACCTTC
17,TRBV5-1,TRBJ1-2,TRBD1,few,CASSFGDRGLRDYGYTF,TGCGCCAGCAGCTTTGGGGACAGGGGGCTAAGGGACTATGGCTACACCTTC
13,TRBV9,TRBJ1-2,NA,many,CASSEGTGSGYTF,TGTGCCAGCAGCGAAGGCACAGGGTCCGGCTACACCTTC
19,TRBV11-1,TRBJ2-2,NA,NA,CASSASQGGLKLNTGELFF,TGTGCCAGCAGCGCATCCCAGGGCGGACTAAAGTTGAACACCGGGGAGCTGTTTTTT
14,TRBV11-2,TRBJ1-6,NA,NA,CASSFRVYNSPLHF,TGTGCCAGCAGCTTCCGGGTGTATAATTCACCCCTCCACTTT